This passage covers 5 T cell receptor beta chains from one sample sequenced in a study of immune heterogeneity within non-small cell lung tumors. Bulk tumor genomic DNA, roughly 660 ng per sample, was used as template. Several widely spaced biopsies per primary tumor were taken during surgery. The patients were newly diagnosed with non-small cell lung cancer, had not been treated, and had curative surgery. With 32 V and 13 J primers, multiplex PCR amplified the TCR beta CDR3. TCRdb redid the calling of the multiplex PCR reads with MiXCR, one entry per CDR3 protein. This sample has 9,500 to 12,000 distinct CDR3 sequences, with 15% to 20% found just once. The sample was lung tumor tissue. The receptors derive from a man in his 60s with non-small cell lung cancer.

The sample holds many counts of this clonotype. The V and J genes are TRBV19 and TRBJ2-3; 8 positions agree with TRBD2. The junction had 7 bases not matched to a gene; V was cut back by 5 bases and J by 6 bases. The CDR3 totals 14 residues. CDR1 is LNHDA and CDR2 is SQIVND in the germline V gene (reference sequence). This CDR3 is CASSQSGSSDTQYF. The DNA for the CDR3 is TGTGCCAGTAGTCAGAGCGGGAGTAGTGATACGCAGTATTTT. The full variable domain, its missing parts supplied by reference TRBV19 and TRBJ2-3, is DGGITQSPKYLFRKEGQNVTLSCEQNLNHDAMYWYRQDPGQGLRLIYYSQIVNDFQKGDIAEGYSVSREKKESFPLTVTSAQKNPTAFYLCASSQSGSSDTQYFGPGTRLTVL.

In this sample, this clonotype turned up once. A much larger clonotype is one base distant, so this may be a read error. The chain links TRBV6-2 or TRBV6-3 to TRBJ2-6; no firm D call. CDR1 and CDR2 from the germline V gene are MNHEY and SVGEGT. V dropped 6 bases and J dropped 5 bases, with 14 bases sitting between them. CDR3 length: 15 residues. For the CDR3, the DNA is TGTGCCAGCAGGGTTAGTGTGTCTCGGGCCAACGTCCTGACTTTC. Translation gives CASRVSVSRANVLTF.

This clonotype is medium-sized. The chain joins TRBV4-1 to TRBJ2-3, with 8 bases aligning to TRBD2. V dropped 1 base and J dropped 0; count of bases not matched to a gene: 0. CDR1 MGHRA and CDR2 YSYEKL come from the germline V gene. The CDR3 runs to 15 residues. The CDR3 region has the DNA TGCGCCAGCAGCCAAGCTAGCGGGAGCACAGATACGCAGTATTTT. Translation gives CASSQASGSTDTQYF.

In its sample, this clonotype was seen a few times. V usage is TRBV7-3 and J usage is TRBJ2-5; 10 bases fit TRBD2. CDR3 length equals 13 residues. Germline lookup yields CDR1 SGHTA and CDR2 FQGTGA. V was pared by 4 bases and J by 5 bases, with 1 base of the junction left unmatched. CDR3 in DNA: TGTGCCAGCAGCTATAGCGGGAGGGAGACCCAGTACTTC. This gives the protein CASSYSGRETQYF.

The chain links TRBV7-9 to TRBJ2-7, with D perhaps given as TRBD1 or TRBD2 (5 bases each). The CDR3 length is 14 residues. CDR1 and CDR2 (germline): SEHNR, FQNEAQ (reference sequence). The germline V and J ends were trimmed by 5 bases and 5 bases, with 16 bases remaining between them. In nucleotides, the CDR3 is TGTGCCAGCAGCAACCGGGGCCGTCCTCACGAGCAGTACTTC. Translated, it gives CASSNRGRPHEQYF.